This TCR beta chain is drawn from a study of T cells in Graves' hyperthyroidism and ophthalmopathy. Background on the study: Peripheral blood specimens were obtained at initial diagnosis, prior to any treatment.

Trimming shortened V by 2 bases and J by 1 base, and 9 bases separated the two germline ends. Germline V gene data show CDR1 as GTSNPN and CDR2 as SVGIG (reference sequence). The CDR3 has 13 residues. Regions amplified from RNA transcripts were the TCR beta CDR3 regions. A first-round RT-PCR of the TCR CDR3 used the HTBI primer set. One entry per CDR3 protein results from TCRdb running MiXCR on the multiplex PCR reads. The sample lists about 300,000 distinct CDR3 sequences, around a fifth seen once, with 35% to 40% in the top ten. The rearrangement uses TRBV30 and TRBJ2-7; D gene uncertain. Sample: blood. This sequence was found in a man in his fifties or sixties with Graves' ophthalmopathy. The CDR3: CAWSPRPSYEQYF. CDR3 DNA: TGTGCCTGGAGTCCCCGCCCTTCCTACGAGCAGTACTTC.